The present T cell receptor beta chain was sequenced within a study of blood T cells in healthy people across ages. Whole-study findings and limits: The study found more naive CD4+ cells and higher diversity in long-lived than aged donors. Unknown CMV status may confound age-related changes in expanded clones.

The ends lost 0 bases at V and 5 bases at J; junction bases unmatched: 6. CDR1 is SGDLS, CDR2 YYNGEE, per germline. The CDR3 loop spans 15 amino acids. Combining a sample-barcoded 5' primer with a J-beta primer mix, a second PCR ran for roughly 6 to 11 cycles. TCRdb re-called the 5' RACE reads through MiXCR, storing one row per CDR3 protein. Among about 620,000 distinct CDR3 sequences listed, around a fifth were seen once. This clonotype was seen a handful of times. As yet, its antigen is unknown. The gene calls are TRBV9 and TRBJ2-7, with 9 nucleotides matching TRBD2. This sequence was found in a man in his 70s in good health. Sequencing used blood. In DNA, the CDR3 is TGTGCCAGCAGCGTAGGGGTTTTAGCGGGAGACGAGCAGTACTTC. Translating it yields CASSVGVLAGDEQYF.